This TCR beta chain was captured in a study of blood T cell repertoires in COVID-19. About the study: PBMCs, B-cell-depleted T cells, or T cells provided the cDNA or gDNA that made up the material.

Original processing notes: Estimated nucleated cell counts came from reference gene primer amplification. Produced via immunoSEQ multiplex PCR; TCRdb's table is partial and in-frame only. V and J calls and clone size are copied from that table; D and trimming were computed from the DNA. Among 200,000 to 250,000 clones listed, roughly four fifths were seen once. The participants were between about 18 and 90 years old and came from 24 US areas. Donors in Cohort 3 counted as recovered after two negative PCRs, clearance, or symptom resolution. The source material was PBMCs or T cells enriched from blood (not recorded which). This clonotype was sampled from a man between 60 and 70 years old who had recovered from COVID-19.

CDR3 loop: CASSLEWGGNTEAFF. The CDR3 bases are TGTGCCAGCAGCTTAGAATGGGGCGGGAACACTGAAGCTTTCTTT. The V gene is TRBV7-9, the J gene TRBJ1-1; perhaps TRBD1 as D (5 bases). CDR1 SEHNR and CDR2 FQNEAQ come from the germline V gene (reference sequence). The CDR3 runs to 15 residues. V lost 1 base, J lost 1 base, and 10 bases lay in between.